In its sample, the clone carrying this T cell receptor (beta chain) was seen a few times. What it binds is not known. The data were taken from a study of cytomegalovirus exposure and HLA in healthy donors. The overall study: Drawn from HLA-typed donors, tens of millions of unique TCRs were held in an early data release. Study-level results: In a later analysis, DRB1 alleles had the most associated TCRs; HLA-C alleles the fewest. The only immune exposure information that was available was CMV serostatus. In an earlier analysis, most TCR beta V segments were productive about 87% or about 30% of the time.

PCR employed 60 Vbeta and 13 Jbeta primers. Here immunoSEQ multiplex PCR was the method, and the copy in TCRdb shows in-frame clones only, minus some. This sample carries roughly 89,000 clones, around 82% of them seen once, and the ten largest clones take approximately 2%. The receptor was derived from a man aged 18-30 years in good health and CMV-seronegative. Sequencing was carried out using PBMCs.

The DNA of the CDR3 is TGTGCTAGTGGTTTGGTACAGGGGTCTTTGAACACTGAAGCTTTCTTT. This encodes CASGLVQGSLNTEAFF. This sequence joins TRBV12-5 and TRBJ1-1, with 7 positions matching TRBD1. Per germline, CDR1 LGHNT and CDR2 FRNRAP. This CDR3 is built from 16 residues. Trimming cost V 0 bases and J 0 bases; bases outside gene matches: 4. Complete variable domain (other parts from reference TRBV12-5 and TRBJ1-1): DARVTQTPRHKVTEMGQEVTMRCQPILGHNTVFWYRQTMMQGLELLAYFRNRAPLDDSGMPKDRFSAEMPDATLATLKIQPSEPRDSAVYFCASGLVQGSLNTEAFFGQGTRLTVV.